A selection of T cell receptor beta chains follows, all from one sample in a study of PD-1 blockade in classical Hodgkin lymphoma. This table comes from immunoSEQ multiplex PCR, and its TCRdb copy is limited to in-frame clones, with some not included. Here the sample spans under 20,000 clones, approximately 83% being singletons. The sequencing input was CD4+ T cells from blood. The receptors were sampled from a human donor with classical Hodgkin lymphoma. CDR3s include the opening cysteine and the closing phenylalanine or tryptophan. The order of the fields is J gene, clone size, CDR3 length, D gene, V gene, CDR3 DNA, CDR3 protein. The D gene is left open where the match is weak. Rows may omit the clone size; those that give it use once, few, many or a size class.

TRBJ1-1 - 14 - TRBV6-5 TGTGCCAGCAGTTATGAAGGAATGAACACTGAAGCTTTCTTT CASSYEGMNTEAFF
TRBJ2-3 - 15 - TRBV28 TGTGCCAGCACCCCCCGGGGGCAGGGCACAGATACGCAGTATTTT CASTPRGQGTDTQYF
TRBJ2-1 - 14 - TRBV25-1 TGTGCCAGCAGTACTGAACCCTTCCACAATGAGCAGTTCTTC CASSTEPFHNEQFF
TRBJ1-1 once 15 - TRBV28 TGTGCCAGCAGTTCTGGGGTCCACGGCCTCTCTGAAGCTTTCTTT CASSSGVHGLSEAFF
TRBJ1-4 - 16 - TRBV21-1 TGTGCCAGCAGCCCCGGTCTCAGGGCAACTAATGAAAAACTGTTTTTT CASSPGLRATNEKLFF
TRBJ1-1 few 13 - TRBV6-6 TGTGCCACCTCAGACAGGTTGAACACTGAAGCTTTCTTT CATSDRLNTEAFF
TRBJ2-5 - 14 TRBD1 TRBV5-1 TGCGCCAGCAGAGGACAGGGAGACCAAGAGACCCAGTACTTC CASRGQGDQETQYF
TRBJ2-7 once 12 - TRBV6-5 TGTGCCAGCAGTAAAGGCCCCTACGAGCAGTACTTC CASSKGPYEQYF
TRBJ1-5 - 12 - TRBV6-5 TGTGCCAGCAGCGTTATCGATCAGCCCCAGCATTTT CASSVIDQPQHF
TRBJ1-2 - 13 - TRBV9 TGTGCCAGCAGCGTAGTGACTAACTATGGCTACACCTTC CASSVVTNYGYTF
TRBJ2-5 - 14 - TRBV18 TGTGCCAGCTCCCGGTGGTCCGGGGGAGAGACCCAGTACTTC CASSRWSGGETQYF
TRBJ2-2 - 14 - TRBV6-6 TGTGCCAGCAGTCTAGGGGGGAACACCGGGGAGCTGTTTTTT CASSLGGNTGELFF
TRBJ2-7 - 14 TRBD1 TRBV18 TGTGCCAGCTCACCTCGGACAGGGAGCGACGAGCAGTACTTC CASSPRTGSDEQYF
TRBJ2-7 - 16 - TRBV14 TGTGCCAGCAGCCGACTTAAGGGGGCGGGAGTTTACGAGCAGTACTTC CASSRLKGAGVYEQYF
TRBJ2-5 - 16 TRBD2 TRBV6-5 TGTGCCAGCAGTTTACCCCCCTTAGCGGGAGAGGAGACCCAGTACTTC CASSLPPLAGEETQYF
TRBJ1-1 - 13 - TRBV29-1 TGCAGCGTTGAAGAAGGGACTAGGGACGAAGCTTTCTTT CSVEEGTRDEAFF
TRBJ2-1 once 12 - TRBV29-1 TGCAGCGCCTTACCGGCCGGCCATGAGCAGTTCTTC CSALPAGHEQFF
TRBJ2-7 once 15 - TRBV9 TGTGCCAGCAGCGTAGACCCAGTCTGGGCCTACGAGCAGTACTTC CASSVDPVWAYEQYF
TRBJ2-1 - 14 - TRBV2 TGTGCCAGCAGGGGTCAGATGGGTGACAATGAGCAGTTCTTC CASRGQMGDNEQFF
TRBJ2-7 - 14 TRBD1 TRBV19 TGTGCCAGTAGTCGGACAGGGTCAGCCTACGAGCAGTACTTC CASSRTGSAYEQYF
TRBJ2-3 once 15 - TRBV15 TGTGCCACCAGCGAGACAGTTATACCCACAGATACGCAGTATTTT CATSETVIPTDTQYF
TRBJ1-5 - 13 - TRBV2 TGTGCCAGCAGCGGGGACAGCAATCAGCCCCAGCATTTT CASSGDSNQPQHF
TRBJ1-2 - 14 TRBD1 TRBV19 TGTGCCAGCTCCGGCCGGGACAGGGTCTATGGCTACACCTTC CASSGRDRVYGYTF
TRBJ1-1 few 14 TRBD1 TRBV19 TGTGCCAGTAGCCTAACAGGGGTTAGTGCAACGGCTTTCTTT CASSLTGVSATAFF
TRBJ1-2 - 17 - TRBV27 TGTGCCAGCAGTAGATCCAGGGACGGAAGTTTTAACTATGGCTACACCTTC CASSRSRDGSFNYGYTF
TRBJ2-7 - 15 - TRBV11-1 TGTGCCAGCAGCTTATCGCGGGGGCGCCCCTACGAGCAGTACTTC CASSLSRGRPYEQYF
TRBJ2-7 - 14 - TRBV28 TGTGCCAGCAGTTTATTAAGGGGACGATACGAGCAGTACTTC CASSLLRGRYEQYF
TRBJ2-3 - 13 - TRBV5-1 TGCGCCAGCAGCCCGGGTTTGGGGGATACGCAGTATTTT CASSPGLGDTQYF
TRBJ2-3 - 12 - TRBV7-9 TGTGCCAGCAGCTTAGGCCCCGGGACGCAGTATTTT CASSLGPGTQYF
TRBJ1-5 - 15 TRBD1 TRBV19 TGTGCCAGTAGGAGACTCGACAGGGTAGGACAGCCCCAGCATTTT CASRRLDRVGQPQHF
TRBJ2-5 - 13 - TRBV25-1 TGTGCCAGCAGTGAACCGCCCCTGGAGACCCAGTACTTC CASSEPPLETQYF
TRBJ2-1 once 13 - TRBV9 TGTGCCAGCAGCGTAGTCTCCCTGGGTGAGCAGTTCTTC CASSVVSLGEQFF
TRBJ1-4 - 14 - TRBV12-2 TGTGCAAGTCGCTCCCCAGGTCCTAATGAAAAACTGTTTTTT CASRSPGPNEKLFF
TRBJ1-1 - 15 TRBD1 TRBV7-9 TGTGCCAGCAGCGCTAGCTGGACAGGGCACACTGAAGCTTTCTTT CASSASWTGHTEAFF
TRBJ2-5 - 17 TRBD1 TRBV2 TGTGCCAGCAGTGAACCAGCACCGGGACAGGCCCAAGAGACCCAGTACTTC CASSEPAPGQAQETQYF
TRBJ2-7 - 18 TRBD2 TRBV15 TGTGCCACCAGCAGAGATGTGGCGGGGGGAATGAGGAATTACGAGCAGTACTTC CATSRDVAGGMRNYEQYF
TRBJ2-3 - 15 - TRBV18 TGTGCCAGCTCACGAGGAGGGGGAGGAGTGGATACGCAGTATTTT CASSRGGGGVDTQYF
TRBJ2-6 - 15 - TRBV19 TGTGCCAGTAGTATCGACAACCCCGGGGCCAACGTCCTGACTTTC CASSIDNPGANVLTF
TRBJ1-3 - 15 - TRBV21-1 TGTGCCAGCAGCGGGACAGGGACATCTGGAAACACCATATATTTT CASSGTGTSGNTIYF
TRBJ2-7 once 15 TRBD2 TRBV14 TGTGCCAGCAGCCGAGGACTAGCGGCGTCCTACGAGCAGTACTTC CASSRGLAASYEQYF
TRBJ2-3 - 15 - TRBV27 TGTGCCAGCAGTAACAGACCTCTTAGCACAGATACGCAGTATTTT CASSNRPLSTDTQYF
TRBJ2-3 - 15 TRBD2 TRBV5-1 TGCGCCAGCAGCTTGGTTCCGGGAGGGGCAGATACGCAGTATTTT CASSLVPGGADTQYF
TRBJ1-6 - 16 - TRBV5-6 TGTGCCAGCAGCTTGGCGACTCTCTCTGCGTTGTCACCCCTCCACTTT CASSLATLSALSPLHF
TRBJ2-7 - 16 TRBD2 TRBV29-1 TGCAGCGTTGCAAAAAGGACTAGCGGGAGCAGGGGCGAGCAGTACTTC CSVAKRTSGSRGEQYF
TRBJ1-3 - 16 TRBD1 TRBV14 TGTGCCAGCAGTCTTCTCCTGACAGGGGCTGGAAACACCATATATTTT CASSLLLTGAGNTIYF
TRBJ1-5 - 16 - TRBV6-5 TGTGCCAGCAGTTACCGTCACTACAGGGATGATCAGCCCCAGCATTTT CASSYRHYRDDQPQHF
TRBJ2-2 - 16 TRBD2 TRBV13 TGTGCCAGCAGAGGAGGACTAGCGGGACGGACCGGGGAGCTGTTTTTT CASRGGLAGRTGELFF
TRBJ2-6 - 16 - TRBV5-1 TGCGCCAGCAGCGCTGGACAGTTCTCTGGGGCCAACGTCCTGACTTTC CASSAGQFSGANVLTF
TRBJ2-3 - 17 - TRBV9 TGTGCCAGCAGCGTAGGGAGGGTGAGGGGCTCCACAGATACGCAGTATTTT CASSVGRVRGSTDTQYF
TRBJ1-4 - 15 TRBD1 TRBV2 TGTGCCAGCAGTTGGGGACAGGGTTTCCGCGAAAAACTGTTTTTT CASSWGQGFREKLFF
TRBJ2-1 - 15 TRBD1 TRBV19 TGTGCCAGTAGTATTCCCACAGGGGACTACAATGAGCAGTTCTTC CASSIPTGDYNEQFF
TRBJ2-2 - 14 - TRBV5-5 TGTGCCAGCAGCTGGACGGTGGGTTCCGGGGAGCTGTTTTTT CASSWTVGSGELFF
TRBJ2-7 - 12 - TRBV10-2 TGCGCCAGCAGTGAGGCCGCATTCGAGCAGTACTTC CASSEAAFEQYF
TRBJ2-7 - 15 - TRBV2 TGTGCCAGCAGTGAATTTCAGCGGAGGACCTACGAGCAGTACTTC CASSEFQRRTYEQYF
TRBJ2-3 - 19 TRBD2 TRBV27 TGTGCCAGCAGGACACTTCCAGCTGGACTAGCGGGGAGCACAGATACGCAGTATTTT CASRTLPAGLAGSTDTQYF
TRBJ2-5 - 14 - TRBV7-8 TGTGCCAGCAGCTTAGCGCCCATGGGAGAGACCCAGTACTTC CASSLAPMGETQYF
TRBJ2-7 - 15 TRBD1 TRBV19 TGTGCCAGTAGTCAACCCGGGACAGGGACCTACGAGCAGTACTTC CASSQPGTGTYEQYF
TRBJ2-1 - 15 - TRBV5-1 TGCGCCAGCAGCTTGACAGGGAACTCCTACAATGAGCAGTTCTTC CASSLTGNSYNEQFF